This TCR beta chain was sequenced during a study of identical twins. One entry per CDR3 protein, called by TCRdb with MiXCR from the 5' RACE reads. The data show fewer than 800,000 distinct CDR3 sequences, 7.1% seen once. Whole-study findings and limits: These conclusions were based on statistical analysis (cross-sectional, not following the same donors). One should note that invariant MAIT and iNKT cells could partly confound zero-insertion analyses. Models predicted less out-of-frame TCR alpha sharing in monozygotic twins than was found.

This clonotype was found many times. The antigen remains unidentified. The CDR3 consists of 17 residues. Germline V CDR1 and CDR2: SGHRS, YFSETQ. V was pared by 4 bases and J by 3 bases, with 13 bases of the junction left unmatched. The same data also went into a second study, on yellow fever vaccine responses in identical twins.

The sample was PBMCs. The chain combines TRBV5-1 with TRBJ2-7; 10 nucleotides match TRBD1. This TCR derives from a woman under 30 in good health. The CDR3 sequence is CASSKTTPDRGLYEQYF. DNA of the CDR3: TGCGCCAGCAGCAAGACGACCCCCGACAGGGGGCTCTACGAGCAGTACTTC.